This TCR beta chain originates from a study of regulatory T cells in long-lasting Graves disease (dated by TCRdb to about 2021). Regarding the study in general: Newly diagnosed Graves' disease patients had taken antithyroid drugs for less than 3 months. Patients with persistent Graves' disease were compared with patients with newly diagnosed Graves' disease using TCR sequencing and RNA sequencing of peripheral blood. The study was conducted in China and was registered as a clinical trial. A total of around 35 samples underwent TCR sequencing, from about 13 patients with persistent Graves' disease and 20 patients with newly diagnosed Graves' disease.

The CDR3 runs 15 residues from the cysteine to the phenylalanine. Just the 45-base CDR3 DNA is kept, in frame starting at base 1. After removal of 2 bases from V and 2 bases from J, the junction retains 7 bases not matched to a gene. As encoded in the germline V gene, CDR1 is SGHRS while CDR2 is YFSETQ. General conclusions and limits of the study: More public clonotypes were shared among persistent patients (under 3,000) than among newly diagnosed patients (966). Preferential use of TRBV28, TRBJ1-2 and TRBJ2-5 was observed in persistent disease, whereas TRBV20-1 and TRBJ2-1 were favored in newly diagnosed disease. Only peripheral blood was studied, because thyroid tissue, the primary lesion, was inaccessible. Lower TCR Shannon entropy and fewer highly expanded clones were observed in persistent Graves' disease patients than in newly diagnosed patients, which suggested clonal expansion. Only the TCR beta chain was sequenced and analyzed. The authors noted that the small sample size was a limitation that may lower accuracy.

This clonotype showed up many times. Its cognate antigen has yet to be identified. There are no base qualities to consult, and no much larger clone falls within one base. According to the study, the label for this sample's time point signals: newly diagnosed GD, antithyroid drugs for less than 3 months. For both TCR sequencing and RNA sequencing, RNA was extracted from PBMCs using TRIzol. Graves' disease was diagnosed according to American Thyroid Association guidelines. Patients were recruited from an endocrinology department in Xi'an, China. Each patient gave 8.5 to 9.5 milliliters of peripheral blood, collected in an EDTA anticoagulant tube. PBMCs were isolated by Ficoll Paque Plus density gradient separation without further T cell sorting. An Agilent 2100 Bioanalyzer and agarose gel were used to assess RNA quality, and a NanoDrop 2000 was used to measure RNA concentration. Library preparation was by multiplex PCR. Sequencing relied on an Illumina HiSeq 4000. iRepertoire HTBI primers and Arm-PCR amplification of CDR3 regions were used to construct TCR beta libraries. PCR products were gel purified before sequencing. As for the original processing: A total of fewer than 70 TRBV and 14 TRBJ segments were identified across samples and were used for gene usage analysis of CDR3 amino acid clonotypes. Filtered high-quality paired reads were merged into contigs using COPE and FqMerger. Contigs were aligned with BLAST to IMGT TRBV, TRBD and TRBJ reference genes, and CDR3 was defined per IMGT. Any clonotype with a frequency above 0.1% was counted as a highly expanded clone. Repertoire diversity was measured by Shannon entropy, and V-J evenness by the Gini coefficient. A clonotype was considered public if more than one individual shared it. The public reads were reanalyzed by TCRdb: fastp trimming at Q25, MiXCR alignment, in-frame beta chains only. Every entry covers one CDR3 protein and lists the most common genes and DNA from its rows. In this record, the V and J calls reflect TCRdb's handling and not the investigators' own analysis. A total of around 450,000 distinct CDR3 sequences appear in this sample, about 16% of them only once. The ten largest clones take up about a sixth of the sample.

The same specimen was also included in a second study, on T cells in Graves' hyperthyroidism and ophthalmopathy. As that second study puts it: Stable Graves' hyperthyroidism was defined as the absence of progression to ophthalmopathy over 18 months of follow-up. The hyperthyroidism patients were between 18 and 65 years old and newly diagnosed, with a disease duration of less than 2 months. Patients with uncontrolled infections, other autoimmune diseases, pregnancy or lactation were excluded. Diagnoses were established on the basis of clinical symptoms, serum thyroxine and TRAb, thyroid ultrasound, and orbital computed tomography. The first round of RT-PCR for the TCR CDR3 was performed with the HTBI primer set and the Qiagen OneStep RT-PCR kit. Most expanded thyroid clonotypes (frequency above 0.001) were also detected in blood, suggesting blood repertoires may reflect thyroid immune responses. Ophthalmopathy was separated from stable hyperthyroidism by a 13 V-J signature model, with approximately 85% sensitivity and about 81% specificity obtained in cross-validation and 80%/75% obtained in testing. In validation, the model predicted progression to ophthalmopathy a median of approximately 6.6 months before onset, with approximately 71% sensitivity and roughly 77% specificity. To identify distinguishing TCR V-J signatures, a discovery cohort of around 98 patients was used, comprising roughly 45 with Graves' ophthalmopathy and roughly 60 with stable Graves' hyperthyroidism. An independent validation cohort of 18 to 20 hyperthyroidism patients and approximately 17 patients who later progressed to ophthalmopathy tested prospective prediction of ophthalmopathy. The 95 to 100 discovery patients were divided at random into training and test sets in a 7:3 ratio. In addition, the study compared T-cell repertoires in thyroid tissue and in blood from roughly six Graves' hyperthyroidism patients. After blood sampling, hyperthyroidism patients were treated with methimazole at a starting dose of 30 mg daily, and ophthalmopathy patients were treated with high-dose intravenous methylprednisolone. Libraries were constructed in a second round of multiplex PCR, after which size selection and purification were performed. Sequencing of the libraries was done on an Illumina HiSeq2000 using paired-end 100 bp reads. SOAPnuke was used to process the raw data, removing reads that contained adapters or uncalled bases, had a mean Phred below 15, or lacked an exact match to the constant primer or identifier. COPE v1.2.5 was used to merge high-quality paired reads, and clonotypes were defined as unique nucleotide sequences. Clonotypes were aligned to IMGT TRBV, TRBD and TRBJ reference segments using MiTCR v1.1. The analysis included only V-J combinations with a frequency above 0.0001, which together covered around 99% of the repertoires. The TCS score was defined as F50 (clonal expansion) divided by E x V (chaos), with BLOSUM62-based TCRdist calculated between CDR3 peptides within each V-J. Welch's t-statistics and random forest reduced 450 to 600 V-J features to roughly 13, which were used in a naive Bayes classifier (R e1071). No statistical method was used to set the sample size in advance, and investigators knew the group allocation. TCR Vbeta CDR3 sequencing of 135 peripheral blood samples (43 ophthalmopathy, 75 to 85 hyperthyroidism and about 17 progressor patients) is reported in the paper.

This specimen was peripheral blood mononuclear cells (PBMCs), taken at new diagnosis, from a patient treated with antithyroid drugs. Recombination connected TRBV5-1 to TRBJ2-7; TRBD1 fits 7 bases in the junction. This sequence was found in a woman aged 25-40 years with Graves disease. Donor details come from another sample of the same person, matched by shared clones. The nucleotides read TGCGCCAGCAGCTTTGACAGGGTGGGACCCTACGAGCAGTACTTC. The encoded protein is CASSFDRVGPYEQYF.